These T cell receptor beta chains were read from a single sample in a study of identical twins. TCRdb recomputed calls from the 5' RACE reads with MiXCR, one row per CDR3 protein. The sample holds 350,000 or so distinct CDR3 sequences, around an eighth seen once. In addition, the sample was reused for a study of yellow fever vaccine responses in identical twins.

The sample taken for sequencing was CD8+ T cells sorted from blood. The receptors were gathered from a woman between 18 and 29 years old in good health. The CDR3 runs from the conserved cysteine through the conserved F or W. D genes are given only for firm matches. The listing skips clone size in some rows; elsewhere it reads once, few, many or a size class.

TRBV5-1	TRBJ2-2	many	TRBD2	TGCGCCAGCAGCTTCTTGCTAGCGGGGACTCCCACCGGGGAGCTGTTTTTT	CASSFLLAGTPTGELFF
TRBV2	TRBJ2-2	NA	NA	TGTGCCAGCAATGGGGGGACACAGAACACCGGGGAGCTGTTTTTT	CASNGGTQNTGELFF
TRBV5-1	TRBJ2-2	many	NA	TGCGCCAGCAGCTTGGTTCCAAACACCGGGGAGCTGTTTTTT	CASSLVPNTGELFF
TRBV25-1	TRBJ2-1	few	NA	TGTGCCAGCAGTATGGCCTCCTACAATGAGCAGTTCTTC	CASSMASYNEQFF
TRBV25-1	TRBJ2-5	many	NA	TGTGCCAGCAGTGGGTTTCTTATGTGGCGGTTC	CASSGFLMWRF
TRBV7-8	TRBJ2-2	NA	NA	TGTGCCAGCACCCTCCCAGGCGGGGATACGAACACCGGGGAGCTGTTTTTT	CASTLPGGDTNTGELFF
TRBV4-1	TRBJ2-3	NA	NA	TGCGCCAGCAGCCAAGTAGTTGATACGCAGTATTTT	CASSQVVDTQYF
TRBV12-3/TRBV12-4	TRBJ2-2	NA	TRBD1	TGTGCCAGCAGTTTTGACAGGGGGAACACCGGGGAGCTGTTTTTT	CASSFDRGNTGELFF
TRBV28	TRBJ1-1	few	NA	TGTGCCAGCAAAGGGGGGGGCCCTGAAGCTTTCTTT	CASKGGGPEAFF
TRBV20-1	TRBJ2-5	few	TRBD2	TGCAGTGCTAGCTTTGGCGGGGGGGTAGAAGAGACCCAGTACTTC	CSASFGGGVEETQYF
TRBV7-9	TRBJ1-2	few	NA	TGTGCCAGCAGCTCCCCACGGGGTGGCTACACCTTC	CASSSPRGGYTF
TRBV10-2	TRBJ2-1	once	NA	TGCGCCAGCATGAATGACCGGGGCCCCTGGGATGAGCAGTTCTTC	CASMNDRGPWDEQFF
TRBV12-3/TRBV12-4	TRBJ2-4	NA	TRBD1	TGTGCCAGCAGTTTAGGCGGGACAGGCGACATTCAGTACTTC	CASSLGGTGDIQYF
TRBV27	TRBJ2-7	NA	NA	TGTGCCACCTCACAATGGCCCCGGGAGTCCAACTACGAGCAGTACTTC	CATSQWPRESNYEQYF
TRBV28	TRBJ2-1	NA	NA	TGTGCCAGCAGTACCCCGGGGGATGAGCAGTTCTTC	CASSTPGDEQFF
TRBV11-1	TRBJ2-5	few	TRBD2	TGTGCCAGCAGCCCCGCCGAGGGCAGCGGGAGAGAGACCCAGTACTTC	CASSPAEGSGRETQYF
TRBV25-1	TRBJ2-3	few	NA	TGTGCCAGCGCCTGGCGGGGATCCACAGATACGCAGTATTTT	CASAWRGSTDTQYF
TRBV27	TRBJ2-1	NA	TRBD2	TGTGCCAGCAGTCCCACCGGGACTAGCAGACACAATGAGCAGTTCTTC	CASSPTGTSRHNEQFF
TRBV5-1	TRBJ2-3	NA	TRBD2	TGCGCCAGCAGCTTGGAGGGGTATCCGGGGGGACCACCAAACACAGATACGCAGTATTTT	CASSLEGYPGGPPNTDTQYF
TRBV27	TRBJ2-1	NA	NA	TGTGCCAGCACCAAAGGATCTTTCGCGGATGAGCAGTTCTTC	CASTKGSFADEQFF
TRBV7-9	TRBJ2-1	many	NA	TGTGCCAGCAGCTTCACCAATGAGCAGTTCTTC	CASSFTNEQFF
TRBV27	TRBJ2-1	few	NA	TGTGCCAGCAGTTTGCGGGACAGCAACAATGAGCAGTTCTTC	CASSLRDSNNEQFF
TRBV24-1	TRBJ2-1	NA	NA	TGTGCCACCAGTGATCAGGGGATCCTAGATGAGCAGTTCTTC	CATSDQGILDEQFF
TRBV4-1	TRBJ2-7	few	NA	TGCGCCAGCAGCCAAGATTGGGATGGCAGTCACTACGAGCAGTACTTC	CASSQDWDGSHYEQYF
TRBV29-1	TRBJ2-3	few	NA	TGCAGCGTTGACCTGACCGAGGCGGGTTTCGCGGCAGATACGCAGTATTTT	CSVDLTEAGFAADTQYF
TRBV7-9	TRBJ2-1	many	TRBD1	TGTGCCAGCAGCCCCAGACAGGGGTATGAACACCGGCAGTTCTTC	CASSPRQGYEHRQFF
TRBV28	TRBJ2-3	many	NA	TGTGCCAGCAGTTTTGCAAGGCAGCCCACAGATACGCAGTATTTT	CASSFARQPTDTQYF
TRBV6-1	TRBJ2-1	NA	TRBD2	TGTGCCAGCAGTGACCAGGGTCGGGCGGGAGGGTACAATGAGCAGTTCTTC	CASSDQGRAGGYNEQFF
TRBV5-1	TRBJ2-1	many	TRBD2	TGCGCCAGCAGCCCCGGCCTAGCGGGATCCTACAATGAGCAGTTCTTC	CASSPGLAGSYNEQFF
TRBV15	TRBJ2-3	many	TRBD2	TGTGCCACCAGCGCGGAAAGCGGGAGTGCAGATACGCAGTATTTT	CATSAESGSADTQYF
TRBV5-1	TRBJ2-5	NA	NA	TGCGCCAGCAGCTTGGAGGGTCCATTCCGAGAGACCCAGTACTTC	CASSLEGPFRETQYF
TRBV6-5	TRBJ2-5	few	TRBD2	TGTGCCAGCAGTTACCAAGCGGGAGGAGGTGAGACCCAGTACTTC	CASSYQAGGGETQYF
TRBV2	TRBJ2-1	few	NA	TGTGCCAGCAGTGACTTGGTCTACAATGAGCAGTTCTTC	CASSDLVYNEQFF
TRBV12-3/TRBV12-4	TRBJ2-3	NA	NA	TGTGCCAGCAGTTTGTCCGGGAGTGATACGCAGTATTTT	CASSLSGSDTQYF
TRBV29-1	TRBJ2-2	NA	NA	TGCAGCGTTGAAGAGGGGCTGAACACCGGGGAGCTGTTTTTT	CSVEEGLNTGELFF
TRBV2	TRBJ2-5	NA	NA	TGTGCCAGCAGTTCCCTCACAGGGAAAGAGACCCAGTACTTC	CASSSLTGKETQYF
TRBV7-8	TRBJ2-1	few	NA	TGTGCCAGCAGCTTAGCCGGGAGCTGGTACAATGAGCAGTTCTTC	CASSLAGSWYNEQFF
TRBV9	TRBJ1-1	NA	NA	TGTGCCAGCAGCATAAGGGGGAGCGCGGAAGCTTTCTTT	CASSIRGSAEAFF
TRBV27	TRBJ2-7	few	NA	TGTGCCAGCCGTGGGGGCCGAGCCACCTACGAGCAGTACTTC	CASRGGRATYEQYF
TRBV7-9	TRBJ2-1	NA	TRBD2	TGTGCCAGCAGCCAGGGAGGACTAGCGGGAATGGGTGAGCAGTTCTTC	CASSQGGLAGMGEQFF
TRBV6-4	TRBJ2-2	few	TRBD1	TGTGCCAGCAGTGTTACAGGGGACACCGGGGAGCTGTTTTTT	CASSVTGDTGELFF
TRBV24-1	TRBJ2-1	NA	NA	TGTGCCACCAGTGCAGGGGGGGTCGGGGAGCAGTTCTTC	CATSAGGVGEQFF
TRBV20-1	TRBJ2-2	NA	TRBD2	TGCAGTGCTAGCTCTCTAGCGGAGGCGAACACCGGGGAGCTGTTTTTT	CSASSLAEANTGELFF
TRBV7-8	TRBJ2-1	many	NA	TGTGCCAGCAGCTTGGGGGGTGAGCAGTTCTTC	CASSLGGEQFF
TRBV7-9	TRBJ1-2	many	NA	TGTGCCAGCAGCTACGGGACGGCTGGCTACACCTTC	CASSYGTAGYTF
TRBV7-9	TRBJ2-7	few	TRBD2	TGTGCCAGCAGCTGGGGACTAGCGGTTTACGAGCAGTACTTC	CASSWGLAVYEQYF
TRBV12-3/TRBV12-4	TRBJ1-2	few	TRBD1	TGTGCCAGCAGTACAAAGGACAGGGCGGGGAGAGGCTACACCTTC	CASSTKDRAGRGYTF
TRBV24-1	TRBJ2-3	NA	TRBD2	TGTGCCACCAGGCATCTAGCGGGAGGCTTGGATCCCGGCACAGATACGCAGTATTTT	CATRHLAGGLDPGTDTQYF
TRBV28	TRBJ1-1	few	NA	TGTGCCAGCAGTCCCCCGGCAGACCGCCTGGCTGAAGCTTTCTTT	CASSPPADRLAEAFF
TRBV12-3/TRBV12-4	TRBJ1-3	NA	NA	TGTGCCAGCACCCCTGCCCACTCTGGAAACACCATATATTTT	CASTPAHSGNTIYF
TRBV19	TRBJ1-1	few	NA	TGTGCCAGTAGTTGGAGCGTAACGAACACTGAAGCTTTCTTT	CASSWSVTNTEAFF
TRBV28	TRBJ2-3	NA	TRBD1	TGTGCCAGCAGTTCTCGCGTAAGGGACAGACCCACAGATACGCAGTATTTT	CASSSRVRDRPTDTQYF